Presented here are 20 T cell receptor beta chains from one specimen sequenced in a study of human T cells and chemical hapten exposure. Time point given: patch test 1, 2 weeks after DPC sensitization. Specified treatment: therapeutic diphenylcyclopropenone sensitization with weekly scalp DPC. In TCRdb, the RACE reads were re-called with MiXCR into one record per CDR3 protein. The sample holds 75,000 to 90,000 distinct CDR3 sequences, 9% to 12% seen once. The source material was whole blood, sampled in connection with sensitization to the hapten diphenylcyclopropenone (DPC). The receptors were gathered from a woman in her forties or fifties with alopecia areata. Some clones in this sample may be carry-over from other donors' samples.

This clonotype showed up just a few times. The chain uses TRBV19 and TRBJ2-1; 9 bases line up with TRBD2. The CDR3 length is 15 residues. V shed 4 bases and J 6 bases; nucleotides not matched to a gene: 7. Germline V gene lookup returns CDR1 LNHDA and CDR2 SQIVND (reference sequence). The CDR3 reads CASSRDSGRVNEQFF. CDR3 in DNA: TGTGCCAGTAGTAGGGATAGCGGGAGAGTCAATGAGCAGTTCTTC.

In its sample, this clonotype was seen many times. CDR3 sequence reads: CASSIAGQLNSNQPQHF. DNA for the CDR3: TGTGCCAGTAGTATTGCAGGACAGCTTAATAGCAATCAGCCCCAGCATTTT. J is TRBJ1-5 and V is TRBV19; D might be TRBD1 (6 bases). The CDR3 runs 17 residues. V lost 3 bases, J lost 0 bases, and 15 bases lay in between. Germline-derived CDR1 and CDR2 are LNHDA and SQIVND (reference sequence).

There are many counts of this clonotype. The chain links TRBV11-2 to TRBJ2-7; D is unclear. CDR3 length: 12 amino acids. Germline V gene sequence: CDR1 SGHAT, CDR2 FQNNGV. V was pared by 5 bases and J by 6 bases, with 11 bases between. The CDR3 region is CASSQTLGEQYF. CDR3 in DNA: TGTGCCAGCAGCCAAACCCTTGGCGAGCAGTACTTC.

There are a few counts of this clonotype. The chain joins TRBV30 to TRBJ1-2, with D tentatively TRBD1 (5 bases). The V gene's germline CDR1 is GTSNPN and CDR2 SVGIG (reference sequence). CDR3 size: 13 residues. Trimming stripped 0 bases from V and 6 bases from J, with 11 bases between. This CDR3 reads CAWSVGGSDGYTF. In DNA, the CDR3 is TGTGCCTGGAGTGTTGGGGGGTCGGATGGCTACACCTTC.

The V call is TRBV6-2 or TRBV6-3, the J call TRBJ2-1, with 9 nucleotides matching TRBD2. Germline V lookup: CDR1 MNHEY, CDR2 SVGEGT. This CDR3 is 14 amino acids long. With V trimmed by 5 bases and J by 5 bases, 4 bases remained unmatched. The CDR3: CASSPRLADNEQFF. DNA of the CDR3: TGTGCCAGCAGTCCGAGACTAGCGGACAATGAGCAGTTCTTC.

This clonotype was counted only a few times. The chain recombines TRBV5-1 with TRBJ2-2; D gene ambiguous. V lost 0 bases and J 2 bases, leaving 8 bases between the germline ends. This CDR3 contains 15 residues. Germline CDR1 is SGHRS and CDR2 is YFSETQ. The CDR3 is CASSLGILNTGELFF. The CDR3 DNA reads as TGCGCCAGCAGCTTGGGGATCCTTAACACCGGGGAGCTGTTTTTT.

This clonotype was seen a single time. This sequence joins TRBV6-6 and TRBJ2-5; D is possibly TRBD2 (6 bases). V shed 0 bases and J shed 4 bases, with 15 bases lying between them. Germline V gene lookup returns CDR1 MNHNY and CDR2 SVGAGI (reference sequence). The CDR3 has 16 residues. The CDR3, as DNA: TGTGCCAGCAGTTACTCCCATGGCGGGGCAGGAGAGACCCAGTACTTC. Protein sequence: CASSYSHGGAGETQYF.

The rearrangement uses TRBV25-1 and TRBJ2-5; D call uncertain. CDR1 is MGHDK, CDR2 SYGVNS, per germline. The CDR3 loop spans 15 amino acids. Trimming removed 3 bases from V and 7 bases from J, with 18 bases in between. The CDR3 DNA is TGTGCCAGCAGTGACCCGACCGCCCCTTCGGGGACCCAGTACTTC. Its translation: CASSDPTAPSGTQYF.

This chain links TRBV19 with TRBJ2-5; TRBD2 agrees at 7 bases. Trimming took 9 bases from V and 5 from J; bases not matched to a gene: 15. CDR1 and CDR2 (germline): LNHDA, SQIVND (reference sequence). CDR3 length: 15 residues. The CDR3 bases are TGTGCCAGCACCGGGGGGATCCGAGGTGACGAGACCCAGTACTTC. It specifies CASTGGIRGDETQYF.

This clonotype has only a few counts. V and J are TRBV7-2 and TRBJ2-1; D ambiguous. Trimming took off 0 bases at V and 4 bases at J, with 10 bases between the two ends. Germline CDR1 and CDR2: SGHTA and FQGNSA. This CDR3 contains 15 residues. In DNA, the CDR3 is TGTGCCAGCAGCTTAGCGGGTAGTCCGTACAATGAGCAGTTCTTC. Translation gives CASSLAGSPYNEQFF.

As regards this clonotype: A read error may account for a junction end that differs from germline. The chain uses TRBV9 and TRBJ1-1; D call uncertain. This CDR3 region has 13 residues. The germline gives CDR1 SGDLS, CDR2 YYNGEE. The CDR3 sequence is CTSSLGGNTEAFF. The CDR3, as DNA: TGTACCAGCAGCTTGGGCGGAAACACTGAAGCTTTCTTT.

The chain carries TRBV28 and TRBJ2-5; 11 nucleotides agree with TRBD1. This CDR3 region has 15 residues. The J segment lost 2 bases and the V segment lost 6 bases, leaving 5 bases of the junction unmatched. Germline CDR1 MDHEN, CDR2 SYDVKM. CDR3 region: CASRRTGGRQETQYF. The CDR3 coding sequence is TGTGCCAGCAGAAGGACAGGGGGCCGACAAGAGACCCAGTACTTC.

This clonotype has a count of ten or more. V gene TRBV18 combines with J gene TRBJ1-5; D unclear. The germline V and J ends were trimmed by 3 bases and 9 bases, with 12 bases remaining between them. Looked up from germline, CDR1 is KGHSH and CDR2 is LQKENI. This CDR3 contains 13 residues. This CDR3 reads CASSPGPTLPQHF. The DNA for the CDR3 is TGTGCCAGCTCACCGGGTCCCACCCTGCCCCAGCATTTT.

This clonotype has ten or more counts. The chain combines TRBV3-1 with TRBJ2-7, with 12 bases matching TRBD2. The V gene's germline CDR1 is LGHDT and CDR2 YNNKEL (reference sequence). The CDR3 contains 13 residues. V lost 9 bases, J lost 7 bases, and 7 bases stayed unmatched. CDR3 sequence reads: CASSSGRASEQYF. As DNA, the CDR3 is TGTGCCAGTTCTAGCGGGAGGGCCAGTGAGCAGTACTTC.

Ten or more counts support this clonotype. This chain joins TRBV20-1 and TRBJ1-1; D possibly corresponds to TRBD1 (5 bases). Trimming took off 0 bases at V and 10 bases at J, with 9 bases between the two ends. The germline gives CDR1 DFQATT, CDR2 SNEGSKA (reference sequence). The CDR3 is 11 amino acids. The CDR3 DNA follows: TGCAGTGCTAGAGAGGCAGGGCGAGCTTTCTTT. It yields the protein CSAREAGRAFF.

The CDR3 region is CASSIGPNTEAFF. CDR3 sequence (DNA): TGTGCCAGCAGCATCGGCCCGAACACTGAAGCTTTCTTT. This chain links TRBV7-9 with TRBJ1-1; D is unclear. Trimming pared 5 bases from V and 1 base from J, leaving 8 bases between. Looked up from germline, CDR1 is SEHNR and CDR2 is FQNEAQ (reference sequence). This CDR3 spans 13 amino acids. Together with reference TRBV7-9 and TRBJ1-1, the CDR3 gives the full variable domain: DTGVSQNPRHKITKRGQNVTFRCDPISEHNRLYWYRQTLGQGPEFLTYFQNEAQLEKSRLLSDRFSAERPKGSFSTLEIQRTEQGDSAMYLCASSIGPNTEAFFGQGTRLTVV.

The gene calls are TRBV20-1 and TRBJ1-2; 9 positions match TRBD1. CDR3 length: 13 residues. V lost 1 base to trimming and J lost 8 bases; unmatched junction nucleotides: 5. Germline V CDR1 and CDR2: DFQATT, SNEGSKA (reference sequence). CDR3 in amino acids: CSARAGTGNGYTF. In nucleotides, the CDR3 is TGCAGTGCTAGAGCCGGGACAGGGAACGGCTACACCTTC.

This clonotype occurred a few times. The CDR3 loop reads CASSLNRQGVLNTEAFF. In nucleotides, the CDR3 is TGTGCCAGCAGCTTGAATAGGCAGGGGGTTCTGAACACTGAAGCTTTCTTT. The V and J genes are TRBV5-5 and TRBJ1-1; TRBD1 aligns across 7 bases. With V trimmed by 1 base and J by 0 bases, 9 bases remained unmatched. This CDR3 comprises 17 residues. The germline CDR1 and CDR2 sequences are SGHKS and YYEKEE (reference sequence). The whole variable domain, remainder taken from reference TRBV5-5 and TRBJ1-1, is DAGVTQSPTHLIKTRGQQVTLRCSPISGHKSVSWYQQVLGQGPQFIFQYYEKEERGRGNFPDRFSARQFPNYSSELNVNALLLGDSALYLCASSLNRQGVLNTEAFFGQGTRLTVV.

The chain employs TRBV30 and TRBJ1-4; 9 nucleotides agree with TRBD1. Per the germline V gene, CDR1 is GTSNPN and CDR2 is SVGIG (reference sequence). CDR3 length: 16 residues. J gave up 8 bases and V 2 bases, and 12 bases lay outside the gene matches. The CDR3 region is CAWSWRTGVLGEKLFF. CDR3 coding DNA: TGTGCCTGGAGTTGGCGGACAGGGGTGTTGGGGGAAAAACTGTTTTTT.

This clonotype was observed at least ten times. This chain links TRBV11-1 with TRBJ2-1; 8 bases agree with TRBD1. Trimming at V came to 5 bases and at J to 0 bases, leaving 3 bases not matched to a gene. This CDR3 is 15 amino acids long. Germline CDR1 reads SGHAT; CDR2 reads FQDESV (reference sequence). The CDR3, as DNA: TGTGCCAGCAGCCCGGGACAGGCCTCCTACAATGAGCAGTTCTTC. This gives the protein CASSPGQASYNEQFF.